The present TCR beta chain was sequenced within a study of blood T cell repertoires in COVID-19 (TCRdb year 2020). About the study as a whole: Samples from collaborators originated in the United States, Italy and Spain and spanned both the acute and convalescent phases of COVID-19. The sample metadata nearly always contained a de-identified subject ID, COVID-19 status, age in years and sex. Where HLA class I and class II types were available, the types were taken from metadata supplied by the sample provider, not from assay-based typing. Subjects who had been exposed to COVID-19, were actively infected with it, or had recovered from it provided the deeply sampled blood TCRbeta repertoires that made up the dataset. The samples were drawn from the first 160 participants of the ongoing ImmuneRACE study and from under 1,500 subjects provided by 6 global collaborators. The repertoires were released in a freely available public database meant as a resource for research on the immune response to SARS-CoV-2. The prospective study material was composed of cDNA or gDNA derived from T cells, B-cell-depleted T cells, or PBMCs. Paper-wide results and their limitations: How much clinical and demographic metadata was included differed by source and by participant, and the metadata was provided uncurated.

TCRbeta CDR3 regions were amplified from genomic DNA by means of the immunoSEQ Assay, a bias-controlled multiplex PCR. The authors' pipeline ran thus. The number of nucleated cells in each sample was estimated by amplification of reference gene primers within the assay. To quantify the absolute abundance of each unique TCRbeta CDR3 rearrangement, sequence reads were collapsed and filtered. For each sample, productive Simpson clonality was calculated by taking the square root of Simpson's diversity index across productive rearrangements. Imported from immuneACCESS, the table was reduced by TCRdb to in-frame sequences with V and J called. These copies leave out some clones; in studies compared against another copy, an unresolved V gene accounts for under half, and the cause of the remainder is not known. V and J calls and clone size follow that table, whereas D and trimming were derived from the DNA. The table for this sample lists 150,000 to 200,000 clones; approximately 81% of them were counted only once. The ten largest clones capture about 14% of the sample.

At one collaborating source in Seattle, patients were enrolled during active infection and were followed longitudinally through the course of disease. Collaborating institutions collected whole blood in K2EDTA tubes following their own protocols. For TCRbeta analysis, collaborator samples were shipped as frozen whole blood, as isolated PBMCs, or as DNA extracted from either sample type. With regard to this clone: The antigen it binds to is not known. No per-base quality is available; no much larger clone lies one base away.

V was cut back by 2 bases and J by 4 bases, leaving a gap of 14 bases between them. The CDR1 and CDR2 encoded by the germline V gene (reference sequence) are MNHEY and SMNVEV. From the cysteine through the phenylalanine, the CDR3 covers 15 amino acids. Solely the CDR3 DNA is kept, with 45 bases framed from the first base. The sequence links TRBV27 to TRBJ2-5, with the D gene not confidently named. This TCR was recovered from a woman in her 70s with COVID-19, enrolled during active disease. Sequences were obtained from peripheral blood. The nucleotide sequence reads as follows: TGTGCCAGCAGTTTAGTCAGTGCTTCACGAGAGACCCAGTACTTC. Translated, this is CASSLVSASRETQYF.